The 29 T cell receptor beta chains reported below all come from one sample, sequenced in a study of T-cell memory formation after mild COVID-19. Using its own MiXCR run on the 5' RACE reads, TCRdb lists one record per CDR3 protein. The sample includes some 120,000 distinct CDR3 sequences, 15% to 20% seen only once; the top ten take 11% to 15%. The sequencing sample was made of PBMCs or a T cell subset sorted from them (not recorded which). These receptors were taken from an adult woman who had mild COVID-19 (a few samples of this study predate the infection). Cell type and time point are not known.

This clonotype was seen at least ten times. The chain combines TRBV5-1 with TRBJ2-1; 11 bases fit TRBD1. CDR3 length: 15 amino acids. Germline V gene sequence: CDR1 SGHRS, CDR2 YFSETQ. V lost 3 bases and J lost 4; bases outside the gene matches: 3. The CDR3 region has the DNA TGCGCCAGCAGCTCCGGGACAGGGGGTTACAATGAGCAGTTCTTC. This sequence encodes CASSSGTGGYNEQFF.

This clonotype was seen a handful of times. CDR3 residues: CASSLDVWGGGTTDTQYF. The CDR3 nucleotides read TGCGCCAGCAGCTTGGACGTGTGGGGCGGGGGGACCACAGATACGCAGTATTTT. The chain combines TRBV5-1 with TRBJ2-3, with 8 positions matching TRBD2. With 0 bases clipped from V and 2 bases from J, the junction kept 11 bases outside the gene matches. This CDR3 is built from 18 residues. Looked up from germline, CDR1 is SGHRS and CDR2 is YFSETQ.

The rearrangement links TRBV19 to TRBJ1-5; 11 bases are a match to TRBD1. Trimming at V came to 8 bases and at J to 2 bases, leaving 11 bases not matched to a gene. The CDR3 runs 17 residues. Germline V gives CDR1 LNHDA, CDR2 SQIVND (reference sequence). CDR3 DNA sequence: TGTGCCAGTCGGACAGGGGGCGGACGGTTGGGCAATCAGCCCCAGCATTTT. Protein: CASRTGGGRLGNQPQHF.

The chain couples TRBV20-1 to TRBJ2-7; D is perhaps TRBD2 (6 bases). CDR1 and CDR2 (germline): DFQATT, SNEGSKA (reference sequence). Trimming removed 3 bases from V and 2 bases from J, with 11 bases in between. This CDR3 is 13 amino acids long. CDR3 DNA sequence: TGCAGTGCTAGCGGGAGAGGGGCCTACGAGCAGTACTTC. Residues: CSASGRGAYEQYF.

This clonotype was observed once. The CDR3 reads CSVGQGADEQYF. CDR3 coding DNA: TGCAGCGTTGGACAGGGGGCTGACGAGCAGTACTTC. The J gene is TRBJ2-7, the V gene TRBV29-1, with 10 nucleotides matching TRBD1. This CDR3 spans 12 amino acids. In germline, CDR1 is SQVTM, CDR2 ANQGSEA. V trimming: 4 bases; J trimming: 5 bases; junction bases outside the gene matches: 2.

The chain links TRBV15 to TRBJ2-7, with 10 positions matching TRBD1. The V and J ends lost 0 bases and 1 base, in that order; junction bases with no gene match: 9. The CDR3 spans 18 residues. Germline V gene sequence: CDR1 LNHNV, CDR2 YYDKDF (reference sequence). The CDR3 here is CATSRDSHRTGGSYEQYF. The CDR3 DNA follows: TGTGCCACCAGCAGAGATAGTCATAGGACAGGGGGATCCTACGAGCAGTACTTC. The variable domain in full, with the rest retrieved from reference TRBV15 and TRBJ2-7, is DAMVIQNPRYQVTQFGKPVTLSCSQTLNHNVMYWYQQKSSQAPKLLFHYYDKDFNNEADTPDNFQSRRPNTSFCFLDIRSPGLGDTAMYLCATSRDSHRTGGSYEQYFGPGTRLTVT.

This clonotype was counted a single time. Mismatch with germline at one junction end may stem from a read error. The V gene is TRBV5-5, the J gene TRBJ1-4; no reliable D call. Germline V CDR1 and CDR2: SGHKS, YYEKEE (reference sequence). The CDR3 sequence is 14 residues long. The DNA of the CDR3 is TGTGCCAGCAGCTTGAGGACTACCAATGAAAAACTTTTTTTT. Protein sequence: CASSLRTTNEKLFF.

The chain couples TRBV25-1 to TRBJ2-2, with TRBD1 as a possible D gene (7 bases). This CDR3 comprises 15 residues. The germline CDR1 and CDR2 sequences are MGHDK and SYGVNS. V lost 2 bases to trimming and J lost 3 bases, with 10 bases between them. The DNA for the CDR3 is TGTGCCAGCAGTGAAGGAGGGGGCGACACCGGGGAGCTGTTTTTT. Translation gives CASSEGGGDTGELFF.

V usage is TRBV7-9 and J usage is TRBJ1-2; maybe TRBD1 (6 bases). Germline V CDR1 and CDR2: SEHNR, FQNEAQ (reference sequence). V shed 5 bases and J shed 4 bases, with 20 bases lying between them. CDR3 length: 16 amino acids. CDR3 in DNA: TGTGCCAGCAGCCGGGCCAATGGGGGGCTGGCCTATGGCTACACCTTC. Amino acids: CASSRANGGLAYGYTF. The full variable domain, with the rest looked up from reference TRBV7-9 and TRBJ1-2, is DTGVSQNPRHKITKRGQNVTFRCDPISEHNRLYWYRQTLGQGPEFLTYFQNEAQLEKSRLLSDRFSAERPKGSFSTLEIQRTEQGDSAMYLCASSRANGGLAYGYTFGSGTRLTVV.

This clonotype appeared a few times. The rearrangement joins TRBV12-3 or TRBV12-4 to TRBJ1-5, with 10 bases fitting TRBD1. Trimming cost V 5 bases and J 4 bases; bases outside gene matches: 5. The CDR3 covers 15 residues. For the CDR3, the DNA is TGTGCCAGCAGTCCCAGGGGACAGGGGAATCAGCCCCAGCATTTT. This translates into CASSPRGQGNQPQHF.

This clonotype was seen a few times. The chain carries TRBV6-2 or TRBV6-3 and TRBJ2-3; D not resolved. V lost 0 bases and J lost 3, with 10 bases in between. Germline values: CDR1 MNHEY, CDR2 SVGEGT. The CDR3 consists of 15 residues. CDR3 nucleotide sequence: TGTGCCAGCAGTTACTCAGGGTTCGGGACAGATACGCAGTATTTT. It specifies CASSYSGFGTDTQYF.

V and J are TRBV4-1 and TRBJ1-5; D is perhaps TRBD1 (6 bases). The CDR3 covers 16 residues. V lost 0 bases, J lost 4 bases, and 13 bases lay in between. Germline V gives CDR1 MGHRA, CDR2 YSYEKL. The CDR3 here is CASSQDSPGANQPQHF. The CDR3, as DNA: TGCGCCAGCAGCCAAGATTCCCCAGGGGCAAATCAGCCCCAGCATTTT.

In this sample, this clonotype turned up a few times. CDR3 loop: CASSPQDRTNSPLHF. The CDR3 nucleotides read TGTGCCAGCAGCCCCCAGGACCGAACGAATTCACCCCTCCACTTT. The chain recombines TRBV12-3 or TRBV12-4 with TRBJ1-6; D is uncertain. With 6 bases removed from V and 7 bases from J, the gap between germline ends came to 16 bases. The CDR3 contains 15 residues.

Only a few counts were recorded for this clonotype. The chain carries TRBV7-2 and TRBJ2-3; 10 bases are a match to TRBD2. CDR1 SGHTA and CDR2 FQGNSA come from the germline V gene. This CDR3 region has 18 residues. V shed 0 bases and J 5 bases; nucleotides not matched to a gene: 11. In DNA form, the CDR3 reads TGTGCCAGCAGCTTAGCACTAGCGGGAACCCCCGGGGTAGATACGCAGTATTTT. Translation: CASSLALAGTPGVDTQYF.

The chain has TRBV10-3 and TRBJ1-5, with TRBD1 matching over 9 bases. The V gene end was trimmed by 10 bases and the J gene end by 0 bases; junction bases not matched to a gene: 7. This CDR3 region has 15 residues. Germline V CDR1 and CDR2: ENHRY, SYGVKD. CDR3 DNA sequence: TGTGCCACGGACAGGGGCTGGAATAGCAATCAGCCCCAGCATTTT. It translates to CATDRGWNSNQPQHF.

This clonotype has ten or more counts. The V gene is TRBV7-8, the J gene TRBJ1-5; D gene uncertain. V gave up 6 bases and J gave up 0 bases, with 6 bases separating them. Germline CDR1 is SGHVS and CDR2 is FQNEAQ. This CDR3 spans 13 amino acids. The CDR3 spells CASSIDSNQPQHF. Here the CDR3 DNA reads TGTGCCAGCAGTATCGATAGCAATCAGCCCCAGCATTTT. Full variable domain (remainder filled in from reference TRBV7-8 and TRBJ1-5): GAGVSQSPRYKVAKRGQDVALRCDPISGHVSLFWYQQALGQGPEFLTYFQNEAQLDKSGLPSDRFFAERPEGSVSTLKIQRTQQEDSAVYLCASSIDSNQPQHFGDGTRLSIL.

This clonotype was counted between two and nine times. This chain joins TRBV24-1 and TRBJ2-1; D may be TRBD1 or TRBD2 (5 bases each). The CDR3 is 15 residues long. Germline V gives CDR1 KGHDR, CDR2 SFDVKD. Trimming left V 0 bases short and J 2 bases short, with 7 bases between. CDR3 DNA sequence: TGTGCCACCAGTGATTTGCGGGGCGCCTACAATGAGCAGTTCTTC. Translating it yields CATSDLRGAYNEQFF.

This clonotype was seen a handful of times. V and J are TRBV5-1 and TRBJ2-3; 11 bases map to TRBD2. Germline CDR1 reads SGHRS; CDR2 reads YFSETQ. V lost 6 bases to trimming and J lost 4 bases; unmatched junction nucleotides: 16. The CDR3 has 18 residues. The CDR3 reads CASKPVPGTSGFADTQYF. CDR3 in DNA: TGCGCCAGCAAACCAGTTCCCGGGACTAGCGGCTTTGCAGATACGCAGTATTTT.

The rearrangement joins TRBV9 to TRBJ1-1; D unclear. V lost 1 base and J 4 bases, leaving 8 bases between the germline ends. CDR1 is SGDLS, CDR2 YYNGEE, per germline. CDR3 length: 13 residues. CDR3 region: CASSVIVGTEAFF. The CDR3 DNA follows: TGTGCCAGCAGCGTAATCGTAGGCACTGAAGCTTTCTTT.

The CDR3 DNA follows: TGCAGCGTTGTAGTCACTAAACTGAATCAGCCCCAGCATTTT. It is translated as CSVVVTKLNQPQHF. J is TRBJ1-5 and V is TRBV29-1; D gene ambiguous. The germline V gene has CDR1 SQVTM and CDR2 ANQGSEA. The V gene lost 4 bases and the J gene lost 4 bases, with 14 bases spanning the gap. This CDR3 has 14 residues.

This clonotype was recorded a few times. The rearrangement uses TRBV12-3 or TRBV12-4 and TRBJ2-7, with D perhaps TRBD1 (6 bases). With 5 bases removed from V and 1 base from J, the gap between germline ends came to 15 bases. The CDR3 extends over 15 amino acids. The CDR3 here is CASSTGQGRSYEQYF. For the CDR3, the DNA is TGTGCCAGCAGTACCGGGCAGGGGAGATCCTACGAGCAGTACTTC.

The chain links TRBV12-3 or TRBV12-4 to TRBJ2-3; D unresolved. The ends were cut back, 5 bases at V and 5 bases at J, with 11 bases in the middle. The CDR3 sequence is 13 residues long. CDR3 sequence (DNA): TGTGCCAGCAGTCCCTCCGGAATAGATACGCAGTATTTT. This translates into CASSPSGIDTQYF.

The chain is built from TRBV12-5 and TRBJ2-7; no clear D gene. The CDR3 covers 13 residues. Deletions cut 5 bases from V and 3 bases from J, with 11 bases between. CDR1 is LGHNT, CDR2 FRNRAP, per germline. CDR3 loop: CASGPDAYYEQYF. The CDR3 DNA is TGTGCTAGTGGTCCGGACGCCTACTACGAGCAGTACTTC.

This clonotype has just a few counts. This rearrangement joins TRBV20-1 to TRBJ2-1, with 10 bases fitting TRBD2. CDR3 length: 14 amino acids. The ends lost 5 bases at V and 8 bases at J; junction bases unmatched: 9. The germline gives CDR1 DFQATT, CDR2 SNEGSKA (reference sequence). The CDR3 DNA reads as TGCAGTGCTCCCACGGCAGCGGGGGGGCATGAGCAGTTCTTC. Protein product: CSAPTAAGGHEQFF.

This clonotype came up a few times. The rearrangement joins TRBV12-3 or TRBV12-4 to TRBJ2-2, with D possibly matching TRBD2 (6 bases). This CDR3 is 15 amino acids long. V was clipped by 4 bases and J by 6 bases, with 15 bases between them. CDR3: CASSSTPGVAGELFF. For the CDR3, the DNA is TGTGCCAGCAGTTCTACTCCGGGGGTTGCCGGGGAGCTGTTTTTT.

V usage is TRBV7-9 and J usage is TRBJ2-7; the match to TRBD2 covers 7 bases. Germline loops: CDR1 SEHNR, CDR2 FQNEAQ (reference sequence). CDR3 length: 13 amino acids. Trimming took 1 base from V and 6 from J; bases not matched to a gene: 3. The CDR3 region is CASSLVGRVEQYF. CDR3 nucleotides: TGTGCCAGCAGCTTAGTAGGGAGGGTCGAGCAGTACTTC. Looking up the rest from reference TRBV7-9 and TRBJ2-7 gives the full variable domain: DTGVSQNPRHKITKRGQNVTFRCDPISEHNRLYWYRQTLGQGPEFLTYFQNEAQLEKSRLLSDRFSAERPKGSFSTLEIQRTEQGDSAMYLCASSLVGRVEQYFGPGTRLTVT.

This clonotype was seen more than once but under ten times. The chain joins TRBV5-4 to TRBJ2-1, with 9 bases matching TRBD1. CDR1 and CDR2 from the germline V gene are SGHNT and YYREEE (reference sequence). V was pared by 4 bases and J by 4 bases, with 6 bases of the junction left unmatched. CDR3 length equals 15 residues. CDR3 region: CASSTTGGHYNEQFF. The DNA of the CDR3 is TGTGCCAGCAGCACAACAGGGGGCCATTACAATGAGCAGTTCTTC.

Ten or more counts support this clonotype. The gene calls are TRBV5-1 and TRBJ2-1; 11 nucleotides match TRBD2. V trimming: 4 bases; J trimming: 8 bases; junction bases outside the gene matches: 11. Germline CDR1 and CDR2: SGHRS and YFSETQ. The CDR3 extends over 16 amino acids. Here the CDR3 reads CASSPLTSGNLDEQFF. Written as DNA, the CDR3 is TGCGCCAGCAGCCCTCTGACTAGCGGGAATTTGGATGAGCAGTTCTTC.

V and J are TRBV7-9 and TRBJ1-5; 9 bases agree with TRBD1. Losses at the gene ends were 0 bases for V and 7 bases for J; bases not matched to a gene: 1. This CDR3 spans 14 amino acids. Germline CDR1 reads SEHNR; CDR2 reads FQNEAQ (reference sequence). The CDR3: CASSLADRGQPQHF. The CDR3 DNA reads TGTGCCAGCAGCTTAGCGGACAGGGGCCAGCCCCAGCATTTT.